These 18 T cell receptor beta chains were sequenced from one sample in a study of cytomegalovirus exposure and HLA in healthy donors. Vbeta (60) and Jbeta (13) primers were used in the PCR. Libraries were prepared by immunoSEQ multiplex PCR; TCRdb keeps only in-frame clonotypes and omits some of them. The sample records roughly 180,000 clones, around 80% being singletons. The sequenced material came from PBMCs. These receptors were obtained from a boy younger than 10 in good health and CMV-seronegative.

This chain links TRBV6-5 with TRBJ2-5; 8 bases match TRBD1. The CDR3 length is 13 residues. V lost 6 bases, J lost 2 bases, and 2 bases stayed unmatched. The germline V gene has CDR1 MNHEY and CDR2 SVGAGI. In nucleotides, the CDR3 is TGTGCCAGCAGCCGGGACAGGCAAGAGACCCAGTACTTC. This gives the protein CASSRDRQETQYF.

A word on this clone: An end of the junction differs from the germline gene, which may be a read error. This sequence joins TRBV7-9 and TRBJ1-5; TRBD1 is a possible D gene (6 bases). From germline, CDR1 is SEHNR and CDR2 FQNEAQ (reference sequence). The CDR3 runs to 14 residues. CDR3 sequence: CVSSQTGTNQPQHF. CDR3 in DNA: TGTGTCAGCAGTCAGACAGGTACTAATCAGCCCCAGCATTTT.

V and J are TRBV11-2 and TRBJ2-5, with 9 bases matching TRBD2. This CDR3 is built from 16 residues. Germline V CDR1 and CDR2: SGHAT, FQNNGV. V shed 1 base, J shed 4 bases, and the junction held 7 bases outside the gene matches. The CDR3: CASSLGRLAGPETQYF. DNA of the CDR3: TGTGCCAGCAGCTTAGGAAGGCTAGCGGGGCCAGAGACCCAGTACTTC.

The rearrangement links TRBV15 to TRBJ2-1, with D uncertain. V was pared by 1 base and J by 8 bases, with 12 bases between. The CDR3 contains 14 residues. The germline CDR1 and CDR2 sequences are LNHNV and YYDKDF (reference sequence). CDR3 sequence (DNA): TGTGCCACCAGCAGAGTGTCCTCTCGCGATGAGCAGTTCTTC. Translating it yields CATSRVSSRDEQFF.

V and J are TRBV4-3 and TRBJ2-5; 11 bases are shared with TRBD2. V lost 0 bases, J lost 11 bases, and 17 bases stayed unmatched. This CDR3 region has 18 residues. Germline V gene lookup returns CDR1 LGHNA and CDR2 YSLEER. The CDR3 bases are TGCGCCAGCAGCCAAGATCTACCAATAGCGGGAGGGCCTATTGAGCAGTACTTC. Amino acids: CASSQDLPIAGGPIEQYF.

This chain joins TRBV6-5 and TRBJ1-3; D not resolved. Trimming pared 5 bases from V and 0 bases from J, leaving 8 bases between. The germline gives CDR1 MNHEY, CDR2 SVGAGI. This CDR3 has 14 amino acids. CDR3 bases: TGTGCCAGCAGTAACGGACTCTCTGGAAACACCATATATTTT. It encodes CASSNGLSGNTIYF.

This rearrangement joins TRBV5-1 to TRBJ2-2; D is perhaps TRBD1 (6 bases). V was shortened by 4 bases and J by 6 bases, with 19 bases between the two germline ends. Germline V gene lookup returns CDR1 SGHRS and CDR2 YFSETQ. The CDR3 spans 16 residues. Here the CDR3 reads CASSRTVSKDSGELFF. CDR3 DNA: TGCGCCAGCAGCAGGACAGTCTCTAAAGATTCCGGGGAGCTGTTTTTT.

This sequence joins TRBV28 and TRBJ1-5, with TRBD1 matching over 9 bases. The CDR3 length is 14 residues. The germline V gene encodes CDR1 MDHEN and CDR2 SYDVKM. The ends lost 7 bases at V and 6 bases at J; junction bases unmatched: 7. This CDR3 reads CASNRQGESQPQHF. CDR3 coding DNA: TGTGCCAGCAACCGACAGGGGGAAAGTCAGCCCCAGCATTTT. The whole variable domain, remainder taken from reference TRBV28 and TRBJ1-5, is DVKVTQSSRYLVKRTGEKVFLECVQDMDHENMFWYRQDPGLGLRLIYFSYDVKMKEKGDIPEGYSVSREKKERFSLILESASTNQTSMYLCASNRQGESQPQHFGDGTRLSIL.

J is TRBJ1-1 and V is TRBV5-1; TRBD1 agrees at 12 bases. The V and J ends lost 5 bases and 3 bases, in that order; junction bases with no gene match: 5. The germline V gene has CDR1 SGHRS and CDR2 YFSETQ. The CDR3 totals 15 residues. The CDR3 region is CASRGDRGRYTEAFF. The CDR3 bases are TGCGCCAGCAGGGGGGACAGGGGGCGATACACTGAAGCTTTCTTT.

In DNA, the CDR3 is TGTGCCAGCAGAATCGACAGGGGGGACTATGGCTACACCTTC. This codes for CASRIDRGDYGYTF. The rearrangement uses TRBV6-1 and TRBJ1-2, with 9 bases aligning to TRBD1. The CDR3 totals 14 residues. J gave up 3 bases and V 6 bases, and 5 bases lay outside the gene matches. CDR1 and CDR2 (germline): MNHNS, SASEGT.

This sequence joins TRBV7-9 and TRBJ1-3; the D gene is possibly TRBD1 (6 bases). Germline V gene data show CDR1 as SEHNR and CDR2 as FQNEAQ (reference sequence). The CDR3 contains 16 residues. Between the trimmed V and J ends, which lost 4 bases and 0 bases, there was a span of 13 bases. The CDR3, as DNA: TGTGCCAGCAGCTGGGAGGGGACAACCTCTGGAAACACCATATATTTT. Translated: CASSWEGTTSGNTIYF.

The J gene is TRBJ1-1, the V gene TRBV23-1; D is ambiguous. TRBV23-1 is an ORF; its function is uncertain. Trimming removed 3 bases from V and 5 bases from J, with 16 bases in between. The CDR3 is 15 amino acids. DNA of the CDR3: TGCGCCAGCAGTCAGGAGATGGGTTCGGGGACTGAAGCTTTCTTT. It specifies CASSQEMGSGTEAFF.

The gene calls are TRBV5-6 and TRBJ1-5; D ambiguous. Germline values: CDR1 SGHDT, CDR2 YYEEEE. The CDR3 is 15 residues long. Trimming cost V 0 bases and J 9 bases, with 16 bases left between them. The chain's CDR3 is CASSLVSPALRPQHF. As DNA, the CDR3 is TGTGCCAGCAGCTTGGTTAGCCCGGCACTTCGGCCCCAGCATTTT.

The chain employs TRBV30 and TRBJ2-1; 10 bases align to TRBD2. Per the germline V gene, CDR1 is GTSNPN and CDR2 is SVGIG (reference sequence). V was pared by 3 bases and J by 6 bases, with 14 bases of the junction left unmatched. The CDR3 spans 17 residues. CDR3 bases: TGTGCCTGGAGCGAGGGGGCTAGCGGGAGCTCCCCCAATGAGCAGTTCTTC. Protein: CAWSEGASGSSPNEQFF.

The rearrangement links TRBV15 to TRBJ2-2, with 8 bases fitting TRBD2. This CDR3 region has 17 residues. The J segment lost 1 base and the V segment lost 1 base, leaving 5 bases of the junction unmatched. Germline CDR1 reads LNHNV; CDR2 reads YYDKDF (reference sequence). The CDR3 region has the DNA TGTGCCACCAGCAGAGTGCGGGGGGCGGTGAACACCGGGGAGCTGTTTTTT. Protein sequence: CATSRVRGAVNTGELFF.

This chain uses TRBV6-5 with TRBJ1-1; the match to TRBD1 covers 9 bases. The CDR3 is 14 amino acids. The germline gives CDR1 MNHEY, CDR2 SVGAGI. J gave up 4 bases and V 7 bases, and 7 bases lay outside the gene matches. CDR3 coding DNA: TGTGCCAGCACCCCGGACAGGGGTTTCACTGAAGCTTTCTTT. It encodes CASTPDRGFTEAFF.

The DNA for the CDR3 is TGTGCCAGCAGCTTAGGGGCCGGGACAGGGGGTCCCAATGAGCAGTTCTTC. Encoded protein: CASSLGAGTGGPNEQFF. The gene calls are TRBV7-6 and TRBJ2-1; TRBD1 aligns across 11 bases. CDR1 and CDR2 (germline): SGHVS, FNYEAQ. The trim removed 1 base at V and 6 bases at J, leaving 8 bases unmatched. The CDR3 consists of 17 residues.

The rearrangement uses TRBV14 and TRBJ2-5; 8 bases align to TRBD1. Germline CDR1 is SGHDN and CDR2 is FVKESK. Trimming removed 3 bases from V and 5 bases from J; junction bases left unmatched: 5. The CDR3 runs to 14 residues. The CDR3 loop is CASSQMGQAETQYF. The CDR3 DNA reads TGTGCCAGCAGCCAGATGGGACAGGCCGAGACCCAGTACTTC.